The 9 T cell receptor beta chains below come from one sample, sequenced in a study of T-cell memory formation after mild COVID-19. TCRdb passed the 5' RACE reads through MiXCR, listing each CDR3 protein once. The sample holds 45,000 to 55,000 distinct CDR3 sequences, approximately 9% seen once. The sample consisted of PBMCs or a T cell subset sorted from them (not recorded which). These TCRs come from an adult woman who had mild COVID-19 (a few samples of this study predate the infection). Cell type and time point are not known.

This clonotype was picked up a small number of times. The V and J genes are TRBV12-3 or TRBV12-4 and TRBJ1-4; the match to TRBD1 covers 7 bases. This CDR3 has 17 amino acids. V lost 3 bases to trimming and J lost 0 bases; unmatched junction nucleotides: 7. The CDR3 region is CASSLGQTMATNEKLFF. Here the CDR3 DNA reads TGTGCCAGCAGTTTGGGACAGACTATGGCAACTAATGAAAAACTGTTTTTT.

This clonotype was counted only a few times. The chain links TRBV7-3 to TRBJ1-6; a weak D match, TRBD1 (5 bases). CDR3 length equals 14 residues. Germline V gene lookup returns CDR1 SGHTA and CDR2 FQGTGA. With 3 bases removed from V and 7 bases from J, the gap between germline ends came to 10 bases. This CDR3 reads CASSFLGQNSPLHF. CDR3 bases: TGTGCCAGCAGCTTTTTGGGGCAGAATTCACCCCTCCACTTT.

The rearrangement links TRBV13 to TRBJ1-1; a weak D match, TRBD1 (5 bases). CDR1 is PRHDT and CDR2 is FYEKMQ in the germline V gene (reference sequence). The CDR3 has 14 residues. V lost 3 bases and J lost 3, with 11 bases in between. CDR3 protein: CASSFGHGDTEAFF. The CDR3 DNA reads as TGTGCCAGCAGCTTTGGACACGGGGACACTGAAGCTTTCTTT.

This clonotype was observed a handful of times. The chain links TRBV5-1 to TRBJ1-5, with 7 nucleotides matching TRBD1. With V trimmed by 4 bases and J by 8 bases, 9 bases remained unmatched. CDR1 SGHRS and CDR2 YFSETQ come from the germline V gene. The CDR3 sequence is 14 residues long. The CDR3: CASSPTGSWEPQHF. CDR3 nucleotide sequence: TGCGCCAGCAGCCCGACAGGGTCATGGGAGCCCCAGCATTTT.

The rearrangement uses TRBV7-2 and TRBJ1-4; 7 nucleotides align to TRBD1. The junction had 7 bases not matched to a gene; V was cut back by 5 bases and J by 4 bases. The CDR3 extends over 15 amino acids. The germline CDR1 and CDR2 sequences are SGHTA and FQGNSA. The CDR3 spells CASSPRQGDNEKLFF. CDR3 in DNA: TGTGCCAGCAGCCCTCGACAGGGAGATAATGAAAAACTGTTTTTT.

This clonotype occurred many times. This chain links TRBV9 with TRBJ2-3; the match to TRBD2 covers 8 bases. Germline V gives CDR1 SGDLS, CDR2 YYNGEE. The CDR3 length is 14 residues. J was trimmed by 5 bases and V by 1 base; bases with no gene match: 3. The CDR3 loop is CASSVTRGGDTQYF. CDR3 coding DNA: TGTGCCAGCAGCGTAACCCGGGGGGGAGATACGCAGTATTTT.

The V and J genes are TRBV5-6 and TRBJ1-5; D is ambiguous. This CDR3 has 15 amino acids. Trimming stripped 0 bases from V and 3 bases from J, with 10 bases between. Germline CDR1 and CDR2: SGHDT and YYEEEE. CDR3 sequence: CASSLGPGVNQPQHF. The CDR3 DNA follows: TGTGCCAGCAGCTTGGGGCCGGGAGTCAATCAGCCCCAGCATTTT.

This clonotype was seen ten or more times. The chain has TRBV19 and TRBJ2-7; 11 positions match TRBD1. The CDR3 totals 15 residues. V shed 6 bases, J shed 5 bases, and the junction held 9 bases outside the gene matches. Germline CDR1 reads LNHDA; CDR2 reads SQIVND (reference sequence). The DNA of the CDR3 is TGTGCCAGTAGCGCTCCGGGACAGGGGGTGCACGAGCAGTACTTC. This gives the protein CASSAPGQGVHEQYF.

The CDR3 nucleotides read TGTGCCAGCAGCCAAGGGACAGCCCAACCCACAGATACGCAGTATTTT. Translation gives CASSQGTAQPTDTQYF. The chain links TRBV5-4 to TRBJ2-3, with 7 bases that match TRBD1. The V and J ends lost 4 bases and 2 bases, in that order; junction bases with no gene match: 10. The CDR3 loop spans 16 amino acids. The germline V gene has CDR1 SGHNT and CDR2 YYREEE (reference sequence).